The 20 T cell receptor beta chains reported below all come from one sample, sequenced in a study of PD-1 blockade in classical Hodgkin lymphoma. TCRdb's copy holds only in-frame clones and misses some; the assay was immunoSEQ multiplex PCR. The sample contains about 58,000 clones, more than 75% of which appear only once. No patient escaped relapse after autologous stem cell transplantation, and brentuximab vedotin exposure varied. Specimen: peripheral blood mononuclear cells (PBMCs), collected before the second cycle of nivolumab. The receptors derive from a human donor with classical Hodgkin lymphoma.

V and J are TRBV19 and TRBJ2-3; tentatively, D is TRBD1 (5 bases). CDR3 length: 14 residues. Germline V gives CDR1 LNHDA, CDR2 SQIVND (reference sequence). Trimming shortened V by 3 bases and J by 5 bases, and 12 bases separated the two germline ends. CDR3 DNA sequence: TGTGCCAGTAGTATGGCCAGGGTTAGAGATACGCAGTATTTT. Translating it yields CASSMARVRDTQYF.

The genes are TRBV28 and TRBJ1-2, with 10 positions matching TRBD1. Germline CDR1 MDHEN, CDR2 SYDVKM. With V trimmed by 6 bases and J by 5 bases, 9 bases remained unmatched. CDR3 length: 15 residues. The DNA for the CDR3 is TGTGCCAGCAGAAGCCGGGACAGGGGATTTTATGGCTACACCTTC. Translation: CASRSRDRGFYGYTF.

The V call is TRBV5-6, the J call TRBJ1-1; D uncertain. In germline, CDR1 is SGHDT, CDR2 YYEEEE. The CDR3 covers 13 residues. The ends were cut back, 2 bases at V and 0 bases at J, with 5 bases in the middle. CDR3 nucleotides: TGTGCCAGCAGCTTACCCCTGAACACTGAAGCTTTCTTT. This translates into CASSLPLNTEAFF.

This chain links TRBV2 with TRBJ2-3, with no clear D. The V gene lost 5 bases and the J gene lost 0 bases, with 12 bases spanning the gap. CDR1 and CDR2 from the germline V gene are SNHLY and FYNNEI. The CDR3 sequence is 15 residues long. The CDR3 DNA follows: TGTGCCAGCAGTTCCCCCGGAATTAGCACAGATACGCAGTATTTT. Translation gives CASSSPGISTDTQYF.

The chain combines TRBV28 with TRBJ2-1, with 10 bases aligning to TRBD1. Germline trimming cut 7 bases from V and 4 bases from J; bases unmatched to any gene: 7. This CDR3 is built from 15 residues. Germline CDR1 and CDR2: MDHEN and SYDVKM. Here the CDR3 reads CASKLRDRGYNEQFF. Written as DNA, the CDR3 is TGTGCCAGCAAACTCCGGGACAGGGGTTACAATGAGCAGTTCTTC.

The rearrangement joins TRBV27 to TRBJ2-7; the D gene is possibly TRBD2 (5 bases). V lost 3 bases and J 2 bases, leaving 8 bases between the germline ends. Germline V gives CDR1 MNHEY, CDR2 SMNVEV (reference sequence). This CDR3 has 13 amino acids. CDR3 sequence: CASSLTGTYEQYF. CDR3 sequence (DNA): TGTGCCAGCAGTTTGACGGGGACCTACGAGCAGTACTTC.

The rearrangement joins TRBV7-2 to TRBJ1-1, with D unclear. Trimming took 2 bases from V and 4 from J, leaving 11 bases between them. From germline, CDR1 is SGHTA and CDR2 FQGNSA. This CDR3 has 14 residues. The CDR3 DNA follows: TGTGCCAGCAGCTTATCTCCAAGTAGCACTGAAGCTTTCTTT. Translation: CASSLSPSSTEAFF.

Note on this clone: Different DNA sequences within this sample yield the same CDR3. The V call is TRBV9, the J call TRBJ1-2; D gene unclear. CDR1 and CDR2 (germline): SGDLS, YYNGEE. V was cut by 0 bases and J by 0 bases, with 3 bases left in between. The CDR3 runs 13 residues. The DNA of the CDR3 is TGTGCCAGCAGCGTAGGACCTAACTATGGCTACACCTTC. Residues: CASSVGPNYGYTF.

The chain recombines TRBV5-1 with TRBJ2-3, with a possible D match to TRBD2 (6 bases). The CDR3 sequence is 15 residues long. V lost 0 bases and J lost 3, with 11 bases in between. The germline CDR1 and CDR2 sequences are SGHRS and YFSETQ. The CDR3 loop reads CASSLVAGFTDTQYF. In DNA form, the CDR3 reads TGCGCCAGCAGCTTGGTCGCGGGGTTTACAGATACGCAGTATTTT.

The CDR3 region is CASSLGHDGEKLFF. The CDR3 coding sequence is TGCGCCAGCAGCTTGGGTCACGACGGGGAAAAACTGTTTTTT. The chain is built from TRBV5-1 and TRBJ1-4; D gene unclear. Germline CDR1 reads SGHRS; CDR2 reads YFSETQ. Trimming took off 0 bases at V and 8 bases at J, with 11 bases between the two ends. The CDR3 loop spans 14 amino acids.

The V and J genes are TRBV9 and TRBJ1-3, with D uncertain. Germline assignment: CDR1 SGDLS and CDR2 YYNGEE. V lost 5 bases, J lost 0 bases, and 9 bases lay in between. The CDR3 spans 14 residues. The CDR3 nucleotides are TGTGCCAGCAGTGACGGTGACTCTGGAAACACCATATATTTT. This encodes CASSDGDSGNTIYF.

V is TRBV2 and J is TRBJ2-5; no reliable D call. CDR1 SNHLY and CDR2 FYNNEI come from the germline V gene. Trimming shortened V by 3 bases and J by 3 bases, and 8 bases separated the two germline ends. This CDR3 contains 13 residues. The CDR3 DNA follows: TGTGCCAGCAGTGACAGTCCGAAAGAGACCCAGTACTTC. Its protein product is CASSDSPKETQYF.

The V and J genes are TRBV7-2 and TRBJ2-2, with 7 bases that match TRBD1. J lost 0 bases, V lost 5 bases, and 3 bases had no gene match. Germline CDR1 SGHTA, CDR2 FQGNSA. The CDR3 totals 15 residues. The CDR3 region has the DNA TGTGCCAGCAGCATGACAGGGTCGAACACCGGGGAGCTGTTTTTT. The encoded protein is CASSMTGSNTGELFF.

The chain employs TRBV28 and TRBJ2-7; weak D call: TRBD2 (6 bases). This CDR3 comprises 15 residues. Between the trimmed V and J ends, which lost 5 bases and 3 bases, there was a span of 17 bases. The germline CDR1 and CDR2 sequences are MDHEN and SYDVKM. Here the CDR3 DNA reads TGTGCCAGCAGTCCCCTGAGGAGGGGAGACTACGAGCAGTACTTC. It yields the protein CASSPLRRGDYEQYF.

The chain is built from TRBV5-1 and TRBJ2-7; D is unresolved. Trimming removed 4 bases at V and 1 base at J, with 18 bases between. Looked up from germline, CDR1 is SGHRS and CDR2 is YFSETQ. The CDR3 length is 16 residues. In DNA, the CDR3 is TGCGCCAGCAGCCCCTCGGGTAGGGTCGAGTCCTACGAGCAGTACTTC. Translated: CASSPSGRVESYEQYF.

The rearrangement links TRBV5-1 to TRBJ1-4; D gene uncertain. CDR1 is SGHRS and CDR2 is YFSETQ in the germline V gene. Trimming stripped 1 base from V and 0 bases from J, with 10 bases between. CDR3 size: 16 residues. The CDR3 loop reads CASSLHGGSTNEKLFF. The CDR3 bases are TGCGCCAGCAGCTTGCACGGCGGTTCAACTAATGAAAAACTGTTTTTT.

This clone has only one observation. The chain couples TRBV7-9 to TRBJ2-7, with 8 bases identical to TRBD1. After removal of 11 bases from V and 0 bases from J, the junction contained 9 bases not matched to a gene. The CDR3 sequence is 14 residues long. Germline values: CDR1 SEHNR, CDR2 FQNEAQ (reference sequence). The CDR3 DNA is TGTGCCTCAACGGCGGACAGGGACTCCTACGAGCAGTACTTC. Protein: CASTADRDSYEQYF.

V is TRBV5-1 and J is TRBJ2-5; D unclear. V dropped 0 bases and J dropped 1 base, with 7 bases sitting between them. Germline loops: CDR1 SGHRS, CDR2 YFSETQ. The CDR3 extends over 14 amino acids. The CDR3 protein is CASSLGWTQETQYF. CDR3 nucleotide sequence: TGCGCCAGCAGCTTGGGGTGGACCCAAGAGACCCAGTACTTC.

This chain links TRBV10-3 with TRBJ2-1; 13 bases are a match to TRBD2. The CDR3 covers 17 residues. Germline V gene lookup returns CDR1 ENHRY and CDR2 SYGVKD. The V and J ends lost 3 bases and 2 bases, in that order; junction bases with no gene match: 4. CDR3 sequence: CAISDRLAGGPYNEQFF. The CDR3, as DNA: TGTGCCATCAGTGACCGACTAGCGGGGGGACCCTACAATGAGCAGTTCTTC.

V is TRBV30 and J is TRBJ2-1; maybe TRBD2 (7 bases). V lost 2 bases, J lost 8 bases, and 13 bases lay in between. The CDR3 loop spans 13 amino acids. Germline V gene data show CDR1 as GTSNPN and CDR2 as SVGIG (reference sequence). The CDR3 DNA reads TGTGCCTGGAGTCTAGGGGGGGCGGATGAGCAGTTCTTC. Its protein product is CAWSLGGADEQFF.